This TCR beta chain originates from a study of a mutant IDH1 vaccine in newly diagnosed glioma. On the study more broadly: The study started vaccination 4-6 weeks after radiotherapy alone, or with temozolomide cycles. Before enrollment, the patients had been treated with radiotherapy alone, temozolomide alone, or both together. Most of them had received both. Mean patient age was about 44 years; approximately 62% were male and about 38% female. Whole-study findings and limits: Changes in the top peripheral T cell clonotypes seemingly had no bearing on pseudoprogression.

The V end was cut by 4 bases, the J end by 1 base, with 8 bases between. The length of the CDR3 is 14 residues. CDR1 is SGHNT, CDR2 YYREEE, per germline (reference sequence). The assay was immunoSEQ multiplex PCR, and TCRdb's table has in-frame clones only and misses some. The profile shows some 120,000 clones, about four fifths of them singletons. Time point noted: week 11, during vaccination. The vaccine gave 300 ug of a 20-mer mutant IDH1 peptide subcutaneously per dose. Remarks on this clone: Its antigen is unknown.

V is TRBV5-4 and J is TRBJ2-2, with D uncertain. This clonotype was obtained from a man in his forties or fifties with glioma. This material consisted of PBMCs, taken from a glioma patient whose treatment included an IDH1 peptide vaccine. The CDR3 DNA follows: TGTGCCAGCAGCCACCCCCGGAACACCGGGGAGCTGTTTTTT. It specifies CASSHPRNTGELFF. Drawing the rest from reference TRBV5-4 and TRBJ2-2, the complete variable domain is ETGVTQSPTHLIKTRGQQVTLRCSSQSGHNTVSWYQQALGQGPQFIFQYYREEENGRGNFPPRFSGLQFPNYSSELNVNALELDDSALYLCASSHPRNTGELFFGEGSRLTVL.